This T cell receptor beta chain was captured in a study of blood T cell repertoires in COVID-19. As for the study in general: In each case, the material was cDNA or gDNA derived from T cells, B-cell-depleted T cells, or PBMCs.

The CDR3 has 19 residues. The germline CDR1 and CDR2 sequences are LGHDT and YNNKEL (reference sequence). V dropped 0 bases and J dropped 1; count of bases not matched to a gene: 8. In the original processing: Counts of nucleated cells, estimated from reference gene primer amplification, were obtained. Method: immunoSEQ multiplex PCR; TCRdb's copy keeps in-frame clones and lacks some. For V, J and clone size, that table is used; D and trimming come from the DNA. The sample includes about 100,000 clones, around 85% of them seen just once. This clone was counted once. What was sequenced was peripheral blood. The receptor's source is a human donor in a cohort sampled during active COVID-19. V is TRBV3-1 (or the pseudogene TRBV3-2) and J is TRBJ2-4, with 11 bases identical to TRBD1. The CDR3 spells CASSQDRGGQGAAKNIQYF. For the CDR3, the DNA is TGTGCCAGCAGCCAAGATCGGGGCGGACAGGGGGCGGCCAAAAACATTCAGTACTTC.